These 20 T cell receptor beta chains came from one sample sequenced in a study of cytomegalovirus exposure and HLA in healthy donors. Amplification used 60 Vbeta primers and 13 Jbeta primers. The table came from immunoSEQ multiplex PCR; TCRdb's copy has only in-frame clones and leaves some out. The table has around 140,000 clones, 9.7% seen once. The sample taken for sequencing was PBMCs. The receptor set was obtained from a man aged 50-59 years in good health and CMV-seronegative.

In its sample, this clone was seen a few times. V usage is TRBV4-2 and J usage is TRBJ1-1, with a possible D match to TRBD1 (6 bases). CDR1 and CDR2 (germline): LGHNA, YNFKEQ. V dropped 0 bases and J dropped 1 base, with 12 bases sitting between them. The CDR3 is 16 amino acids. In DNA, the CDR3 is TGTGCCAGCAGCCAAGAAACGGTCAGGGGGAACACTGAAGCTTTCTTT. Encoded protein: CASSQETVRGNTEAFF.

This chain uses TRBV19 with TRBJ1-1, with D unclear. CDR3 length: 13 residues. V lost 6 bases to trimming and J lost 1 base, with 9 bases between them. The germline V gene has CDR1 LNHDA and CDR2 SQIVND (reference sequence). Written as DNA, the CDR3 is TGTGCCAGTAGGGCGGGCTCGAACACTGAAGCTTTCTTT. The encoded protein is CASRAGSNTEAFF. The full variable domain, with the rest looked up from reference TRBV19 and TRBJ1-1, is DGGITQSPKYLFRKEGQNVTLSCEQNLNHDAMYWYRQDPGQGLRLIYYSQIVNDFQKGDIAEGYSVSREKKESFPLTVTSAQKNPTAFYLCASRAGSNTEAFFGQGTRLTVV.

The CDR3: CASSTLGLTSSGNTIYF. As DNA, the CDR3 is TGTGCCAGCAGCACTCTAGGACTTACGAGCTCTGGAAACACCATATATTTT. The chain joins TRBV11-2 to TRBJ1-3; no clear D. V gave up 5 bases and J gave up 0 bases, with 17 bases separating them. This CDR3 is built from 17 residues. The germline V gene has CDR1 SGHAT and CDR2 FQNNGV.

The chain has TRBV2 and TRBJ1-1; D gene ambiguous. From germline, CDR1 is SNHLY and CDR2 FYNNEI. Trimming took off 5 bases at V and 5 bases at J, with 9 bases between the two ends. The CDR3 consists of 12 residues. As DNA, the CDR3 is TGTGCCAGCAGTCCCGGGGTAACTGAAGCTTTCTTT. Translating it yields CASSPGVTEAFF.

This sequence joins TRBV6-1 and TRBJ1-5, with 11 bases aligning to TRBD1. Germline CDR1 is MNHNS and CDR2 is SASEGT. The length of the CDR3 is 15 residues. The junction had 8 bases not matched to a gene; V was cut back by 6 bases and J by 7 bases. CDR3 sequence (DNA): TGTGCCAGCAGGGACTGGACAGGGGGCGGACAGCCCCAGCATTTT. Residues: CASRDWTGGGQPQHF.

In its sample, this clone was seen a few times. The chain joins TRBV28 to TRBJ2-1, with 7 bases fitting TRBD2. There are 14 residues in the CDR3. V was clipped by 7 bases and J by 1 base; unmatched bases: 4. The germline V gene encodes CDR1 MDHEN and CDR2 SYDVKM. The CDR3 region has the DNA TGTGCCAGCAAAACGGGGGGATCCTACAATGAGCAGTTCTTC. Translating it yields CASKTGGSYNEQFF.

As to this clone: The conserved phenylalanine or tryptophan normally closing the CDR3 is absent here, so this likely arose from a read error. The rearrangement joins TRBV5-4 to TRBJ1-1, with 8 bases lining up with TRBD1. The CDR3 is 14 residues long. V gave up 2 bases and J gave up 3 bases; unmatched junction bases: 3. CDR1 is SGHNT and CDR2 is YYREEE in the germline V gene (reference sequence). CDR3 protein: CASSLNRGDTEAFL. DNA of the CDR3: TGTGCCAGCAGCTTAAACAGGGGGGACACTGAAGCTTTCCTT.

This sequence joins TRBV7-9 and TRBJ2-3; no firm D call. The V end lost 5 bases, the J end lost 9 bases, and 15 bases lay between the germline ends. Germline loops: CDR1 SEHNR, CDR2 FQNEAQ (reference sequence). CDR3 length: 13 amino acids. The CDR3 is CASSSSYLETQYF. As DNA, the CDR3 is TGTGCCAGCAGCAGTTCGTACCTTGAGACGCAGTATTTT.

This chain connects TRBV2 to TRBJ1-2; TRBD1 aligns across 7 bases. The CDR3 spans 15 residues. CDR1 is SNHLY and CDR2 is FYNNEI in the germline V gene. The J segment lost 3 bases and the V segment lost 2 bases, leaving 6 bases of the junction unmatched. The CDR3: CASSEIRGQDYGYTF. For the CDR3, the DNA is TGTGCCAGCAGTGAAATTAGGGGGCAGGACTATGGCTACACCTTC.

The sample holds many counts of this clone. The gene calls are TRBV29-1 and TRBJ1-1, with TRBD1 matching over 8 bases. With 7 bases clipped from V and 5 bases from J, the junction kept 9 bases outside the gene matches. The CDR3 has 13 amino acids. The germline gives CDR1 SQVTM, CDR2 ANQGSEA. The CDR3 loop reads CSARGQVGTEAFF. In nucleotides, the CDR3 is TGCAGCGCCAGGGGGCAGGTGGGGACTGAAGCTTTCTTT.

This clone has a handful of counts. The chain joins TRBV10-3 to TRBJ2-1, with 12 bases lining up with TRBD2. CDR1 and CDR2 from the germline V gene are ENHRY and SYGVKD. CDR3 length equals 19 residues. V shed 3 bases, J shed 0 bases, and the junction held 9 bases outside the gene matches. In DNA, the CDR3 is TGTGCCATCAGTGAATCCGGGACTAGCGGGCCGAGCTCCTACAATGAGCAGTTCTTC. Translated: CAISESGTSGPSSYNEQFF.

The rearrangement joins TRBV30 to TRBJ2-3; 7 bases align to TRBD2. The CDR3 extends over 16 amino acids. The V gene's germline CDR1 is GTSNPN and CDR2 SVGIG (reference sequence). Trimming cost V 2 bases and J 6 bases; bases outside gene matches: 14. The CDR3 reads CAWSYGLAAQEDTQYF. The CDR3 DNA is TGTGCCTGGAGTTACGGTCTAGCGGCCCAGGAGGATACGCAGTATTTT.

This clone was seen a few times. The J gene is TRBJ2-7, the V gene TRBV7-8, with 7 bases identical to TRBD1. V shed 3 bases, J shed 1 base, and the junction held 9 bases outside the gene matches. The CDR3 is made up of 16 amino acids. From germline, CDR1 is SGHVS and CDR2 FQNEAQ. The CDR3 nucleotides read TGTGCCAGCAGCTTGATTGACAGGGCAGTGTCCTACGAGCAGTACTTC. This translates into CASSLIDRAVSYEQYF.

This clone appeared a few times. The chain links TRBV15 to TRBJ2-4; D perhaps matches TRBD1 (7 bases). Per the germline V gene, CDR1 is LNHNV and CDR2 is YYDKDF (reference sequence). The length of the CDR3 is 17 residues. Trimming removed 4 bases from V and 8 bases from J, with 24 bases in between. CDR3 in amino acids: CATSTPTGTSGRHIQYF. In DNA form, the CDR3 reads TGTGCCACCAGCACGCCGACAGGGACTTCAGGTCGTCACATTCAGTACTTC.

This chain connects TRBV19 to TRBJ2-7, with 8 nucleotides matching TRBD2. The germline CDR1 and CDR2 sequences are LNHDA and SQIVND (reference sequence). With 5 bases clipped from V and 3 bases from J, the junction kept 15 bases outside the gene matches. The CDR3 spans 17 residues. CDR3 sequence: CASSPYGRANSDYEQYF. CDR3 sequence (DNA): TGTGCCAGTAGTCCCTACGGGAGGGCCAACTCGGACTACGAGCAGTACTTC.

This CDR3 reads CASSRQGEGNIQYF. The DNA of the CDR3 is TGCGCCAGCAGCCGACAGGGCGAGGGGAACATTCAGTACTTC. The chain has TRBV10-1 and TRBJ2-4; 7 nucleotides line up with TRBD1. The CDR3 is 14 amino acids. V lost 6 bases, J lost 7 bases, and 9 bases stayed unmatched. Germline V CDR1 and CDR2: WNHNN, SYGVQD (reference sequence).

CDR3 nucleotides: TGTGCCTGGAGTGTATCGGTCACAGGGAGCTATGGCTACACCTTC. This sequence encodes CAWSVSVTGSYGYTF. This rearrangement joins TRBV30 to TRBJ1-2, with TRBD1 as a possible D gene (6 bases). Between the trimmed V and J ends, which lost 0 bases and 4 bases, there was a span of 15 bases. The germline V gene encodes CDR1 GTSNPN and CDR2 SVGIG (reference sequence). This CDR3 region has 15 residues. The variable domain in full, with the rest retrieved from reference TRBV30 and TRBJ1-2, is SQTIHQWPATLVQPVGSPLSLECTVEGTSNPNLYWYRQAAGRGLQLLFYSVGIGQISSEVPQNLSASRPQDRQFILSSKKLLLSDSGFYLCAWSVSVTGSYGYTFGSGTRLTVV.

The gene calls are TRBV15 and TRBJ1-1; 7 positions match TRBD1. The CDR3 has 14 amino acids. Germline loops: CDR1 LNHNV, CDR2 YYDKDF (reference sequence). Trimming removed 3 bases from V and 2 bases from J; junction bases left unmatched: 3. CDR3 DNA: TGTGCCACCAGCAGCTGGGACAGTAACACTGAAGCTTTCTTT. Protein: CATSSWDSNTEAFF.

V gene TRBV5-1 combines with J gene TRBJ2-1; D perhaps matches TRBD2 (5 bases). Per germline, CDR1 SGHRS and CDR2 YFSETQ. The CDR3 spans 12 residues. V was cut by 3 bases and J by 11 bases, with 12 bases left in between. The CDR3 spells CASSSPGNKQFF. The DNA for the CDR3 is TGCGCCAGCAGCTCGCCCGGGAATAAGCAGTTCTTC.

V is TRBV9 and J is TRBJ1-2, with no clear D. This CDR3 has 14 residues. The V gene lost 3 bases and the J gene lost 9 bases, with 18 bases spanning the gap. The germline V gene has CDR1 SGDLS and CDR2 YYNGEE. CDR3 protein: CASSEQRALRRYTF. The CDR3 DNA reads TGTGCCAGCAGCGAGCAGCGAGCCCTTCGGCGCTACACCTTC.